This is a list of T cell receptor beta chains from one sample in a study of T cells in Graves' hyperthyroidism and ophthalmopathy. TCRdb re-called the multiplex PCR reads with MiXCR, one entry per CDR3 protein. In the table there are around 180,000 distinct CDR3 sequences, 17% of which are singletons. The sample was blood. The origin of the receptors is a woman aged 45-65 years with Graves' hyperthyroidism. Each CDR3 is given with its conserved first and last residue. The order of the fields is V gene, J gene, D gene, clone size, CDR3 DNA, CDR3 protein. The D gene is left open where the match is weak. Some rows have no size entry. The others give once, few or many, or a class for an expanded clone.

V gene: TRBV6-1
J gene: TRBJ1-3
D gene: TRBD1
clone size: .
CDR3 DNA: TGTGCCAGCAGTACAGGGGCCACTGGAAACACCATATATTTT
CDR3 protein: CASSTGATGNTIYF

V gene: TRBV11-2
J gene: TRBJ2-4
D gene: .
clone size: many
CDR3 DNA: TGTGCCAGCAGCCGAGGGGTCGTAGCCAAAAACATTCAGTACTTC
CDR3 protein: CASSRGVVAKNIQYF

V gene: TRBV10-3
J gene: TRBJ1-1
D gene: .
clone size: many
CDR3 DNA: TGTGCCATCAGTGGTAACTCGAACACTGAAGCTTTCTTT
CDR3 protein: CAISGNSNTEAFF

V gene: TRBV10-3
J gene: TRBJ1-5
D gene: .
clone size: .
CDR3 DNA: TGTGCCATCAGTGAACTAGACGGTGGGGAGCCCCAGCATTTT
CDR3 protein: CAISELDGGEPQHF

V gene: TRBV2
J gene: TRBJ2-5
D gene: TRBD2
clone size: many
CDR3 DNA: TGTGCCAGCAGTGAAGCGCTTCGGACTAGCGGGGGGATCGGAGAGACCCAGTACTTC
CDR3 protein: CASSEALRTSGGIGETQYF

V gene: TRBV29-1
J gene: TRBJ2-7
D gene: .
clone size: few
CDR3 DNA: TGCAGCGTTGAGGACTCGGGCTACGAGCAGTACTTC
CDR3 protein: CSVEDSGYEQYF

V gene: TRBV12-3/TRBV12-4
J gene: TRBJ1-5
D gene: .
clone size: many
CDR3 DNA: TGTGCCAGCAGTGACGGGACACGCGGAAGCAATCAGCCCCAGCATTTT
CDR3 protein: CASSDGTRGSNQPQHF

V gene: TRBV5-1
J gene: TRBJ2-3
D gene: .
clone size: many
CDR3 DNA: TGCGCCAGCAGCTCCGCAGGGTCAGATACGCAGTATTTT
CDR3 protein: CASSSAGSDTQYF

V gene: TRBV12-3/TRBV12-4
J gene: TRBJ1-1
D gene: .
clone size: many
CDR3 DNA: TGTGCCAGCAGTTTGGTCGGCACGTCCAACACTGAAGCTTTCTTT
CDR3 protein: CASSLVGTSNTEAFF

V gene: TRBV27
J gene: TRBJ1-2
D gene: TRBD1
clone size: many
CDR3 DNA: TGTGCCAGCAGTTTGTCACAGGGGGTCTATGGCTACACCTTC
CDR3 protein: CASSLSQGVYGYTF

V gene: TRBV7-8
J gene: TRBJ1-1
D gene: .
clone size: many
CDR3 DNA: TGTGCCAGCAGCTTAGTTGGGGCAGGCACTGAAGCTTTCTTT
CDR3 protein: CASSLVGAGTEAFF

V gene: TRBV7-3
J gene: TRBJ1-2
D gene: .
clone size: many
CDR3 DNA: TGTGCCAGCGGGCTATTTCGTAGACGGACTTATGGCTACACCTTC
CDR3 protein: CASGLFRRRTYGYTF

V gene: TRBV5-1
J gene: TRBJ2-3
D gene: .
clone size: many
CDR3 DNA: TGCGCCAGCAGCCCCAGGGTTGCAGATACGCAGTATTTT
CDR3 protein: CASSPRVADTQYF

V gene: TRBV5-6
J gene: TRBJ1-1
D gene: TRBD1
clone size: many
CDR3 DNA: TGTGCCAGCAGCTTGGTGGGACAGGGAGGCACTGAAGCTTTCTTT
CDR3 protein: CASSLVGQGGTEAFF

V gene: TRBV4-2
J gene: TRBJ2-7
D gene: .
clone size: many
CDR3 DNA: TGTGCCAGCAGCCAAGATGGCTCCTACGAGCAGTACTTC
CDR3 protein: CASSQDGSYEQYF

V gene: TRBV28
J gene: TRBJ1-2
D gene: .
clone size: many
CDR3 DNA: TGTGCCAGCAGCCCTTACGGGGATCGCTATGGCTACACCTTC
CDR3 protein: CASSPYGDRYGYTF